The 5 T cell receptor beta chains in this list originate from one sample, sequenced in a study of monozygotic twins with inflammatory bowel disease. TCRdb derives one entry per CDR3 protein from the 5' RACE reads, leaving out DNA. Its clone listing holds 350,000 to 400,000 distinct CDR3 sequences. The sequencing input was blood. These receptors all stem from a human donor with ulcerative colitis or Crohn's disease, or a healthy co-twin of an affected twin (not recorded which).

J is TRBJ2-7 and V is TRBV7-2; the TRBD2 assignment by TCRdb is unverifiable without DNA. CDR3 length equals 13 residues. Germline values: CDR1 SGHTA, CDR2 FQGNSA. The CDR3 is CASSPYGQGGQYF.

The chain recombines TRBV7-3 with TRBJ2-5; TCRdb names TRBD1, which stays unverified in the absence of DNA. The CDR3 length is 14 residues. Looked up from germline, CDR1 is SGHTA and CDR2 is FQGTGA. CDR3 residues: CASSPTGLQETQYF.

The chain recombines TRBV5-1 with TRBJ2-2. This CDR3 has 15 residues. CDR1 is SGHRS, CDR2 YFSETQ, per germline. The CDR3 sequence: CASSLKSANTGELFF. The full variable domain, rest sourced from reference TRBV5-1 and TRBJ2-2, is KAGVTQTPRYLIKTRGQQVTLSCSPISGHRSVSWYQQTPGQGLQFLFEYFSETQRNKGNFPGRFSGRQFSNSRSEMNVSTLELGDSALYLCASSLKSANTGELFFGEGSRLTVL.

The chain uses TRBV5-1 and TRBJ2-7; TCRdb returns TRBD1, unconfirmable since there is no DNA. Germline V CDR1 and CDR2: SGHRS, YFSETQ. The CDR3 spans 15 residues. The CDR3 sequence is CASSLVGAASYEQYF.

The V call is TRBV5-1, the J call TRBJ2-7; checking the TCRdb D call of TRBD1 is not possible without DNA. The germline V gene has CDR1 SGHRS and CDR2 YFSETQ. This CDR3 comprises 16 residues. The CDR3 sequence: CASSNSNEGRSYEQYF.